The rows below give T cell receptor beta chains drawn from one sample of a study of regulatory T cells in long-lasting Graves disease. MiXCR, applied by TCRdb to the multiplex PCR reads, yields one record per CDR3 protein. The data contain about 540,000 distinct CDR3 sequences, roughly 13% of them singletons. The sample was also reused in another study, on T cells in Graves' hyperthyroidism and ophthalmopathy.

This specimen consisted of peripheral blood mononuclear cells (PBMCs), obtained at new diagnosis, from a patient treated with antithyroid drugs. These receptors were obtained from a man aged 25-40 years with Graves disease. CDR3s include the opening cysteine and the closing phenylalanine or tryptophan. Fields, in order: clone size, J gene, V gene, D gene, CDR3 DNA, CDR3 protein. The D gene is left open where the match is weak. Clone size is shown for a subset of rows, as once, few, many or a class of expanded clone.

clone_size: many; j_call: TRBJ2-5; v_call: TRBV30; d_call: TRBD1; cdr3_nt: TGTGCCTGGAGCGCTGGGACAGCAGAAGAGACCCAGTACTTC; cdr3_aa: CAWSAGTAEETQYF
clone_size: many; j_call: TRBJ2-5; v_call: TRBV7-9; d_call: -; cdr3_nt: TGTGCCAGCAGCTTTCGACAGAAGCAAGAGACCCAGTACTTC; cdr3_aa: CASSFRQKQETQYF
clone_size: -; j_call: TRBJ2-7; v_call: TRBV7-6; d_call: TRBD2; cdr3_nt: TGTGCCAGCAGCTTTAGCCCGGGACTAGCGGGACCCCATACCTACGAGCAGTACTTC; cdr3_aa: CASSFSPGLAGPHTYEQYF
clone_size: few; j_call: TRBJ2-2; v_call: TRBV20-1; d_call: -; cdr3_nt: TGCAGTGCTACCACCAGGGGAGAGACCGGGGAGCTGTTTTTT; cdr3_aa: CSATTRGETGELFF
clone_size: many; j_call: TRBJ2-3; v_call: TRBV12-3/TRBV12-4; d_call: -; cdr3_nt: TGTGCCAGCAGTCGGGGACCGATCACAGATACGCAGTATTTT; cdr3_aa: CASSRGPITDTQYF
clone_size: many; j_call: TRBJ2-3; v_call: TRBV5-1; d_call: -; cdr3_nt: TGCGCCAGCAGCTTTTCGGCGACAGATACGCAGTATTTT; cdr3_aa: CASSFSATDTQYF
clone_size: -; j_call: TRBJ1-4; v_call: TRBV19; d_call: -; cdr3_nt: TGTGCCAGTAGTATCAAATCCTCGGGCAATGAAAAACTGTTTTTT; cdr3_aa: CASSIKSSGNEKLFF
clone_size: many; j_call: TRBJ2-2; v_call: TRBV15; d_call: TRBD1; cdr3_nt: TGTGCCACCAGCCCGAGGCTAGGAGGGACAGGGACCGGGGAGCTGTTTTTT; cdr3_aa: CATSPRLGGTGTGELFF
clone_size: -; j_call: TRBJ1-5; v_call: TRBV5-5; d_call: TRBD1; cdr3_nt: TGTGCCAGCAGCCGGGACAGTAGTTTGGGGCCCCAGCATTTT; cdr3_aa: CASSRDSSLGPQHF
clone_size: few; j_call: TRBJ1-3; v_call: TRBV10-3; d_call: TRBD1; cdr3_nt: TGTGCCGGGACAGACTCTGGAAACACCATATATTTT; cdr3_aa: CAGTDSGNTIYF
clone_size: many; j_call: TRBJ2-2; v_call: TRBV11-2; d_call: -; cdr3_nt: TGTGCCAGCAGCTTAATACAGGGAGAAAAGGCCGGGGAGCTGTTTTTT; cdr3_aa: CASSLIQGEKAGELFF
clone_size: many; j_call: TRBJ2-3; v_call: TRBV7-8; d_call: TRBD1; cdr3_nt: TGTGCCAGCAGTTGGGACAGATTTTTCACAGATACGCAGTATTTT; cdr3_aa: CASSWDRFFTDTQYF
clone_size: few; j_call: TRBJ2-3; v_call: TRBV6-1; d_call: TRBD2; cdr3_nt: TGTGCCAGCACCCTAGCGGGAGGGAGACTAGATACGCAGTATTTT; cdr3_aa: CASTLAGGRLDTQYF
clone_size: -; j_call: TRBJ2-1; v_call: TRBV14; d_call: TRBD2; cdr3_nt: TGTGCCAGCAGCCACTCGTGGGGTAGCGGGAGAAATTCCTACAATGAGCAGTTCTTC; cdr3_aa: CASSHSWGSGRNSYNEQFF
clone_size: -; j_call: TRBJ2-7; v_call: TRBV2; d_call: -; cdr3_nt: TGTGCCAGCAGCCAAGATCTGGGGGGTATAAGCCACGAGCAGTACTTC; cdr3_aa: CASSQDLGGISHEQYF
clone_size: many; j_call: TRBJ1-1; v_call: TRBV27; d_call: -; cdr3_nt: TGTGCCAGCAGTCCCCCCGCGACGACAGGGAACACTGAAGCTTTCTTT; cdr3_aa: CASSPPATTGNTEAFF
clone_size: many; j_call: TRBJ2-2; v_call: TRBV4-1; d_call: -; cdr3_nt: TGCGCCAGCAGCCACGGGAGAGATACCGGGGAGCTGTTTTTT; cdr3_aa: CASSHGRDTGELFF
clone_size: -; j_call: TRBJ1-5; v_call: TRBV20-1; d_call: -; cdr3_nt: TGCAGTGCTAGAGTTGGACAGATTTTAGGCAATCAGCCCCAGCATTTT; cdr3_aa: CSARVGQILGNQPQHF
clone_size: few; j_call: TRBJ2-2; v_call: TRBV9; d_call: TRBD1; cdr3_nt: TGTGCCAGCAGCTCCCAGACAGGGTACGGGGAGCTGTTTTTT; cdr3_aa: CASSSQTGYGELFF
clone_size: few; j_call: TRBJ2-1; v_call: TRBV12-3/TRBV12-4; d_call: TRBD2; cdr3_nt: TGTGCCAGCAGTTTAAGTCTAGCGGGAGGCTATGAGCAGTTCTTC; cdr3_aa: CASSLSLAGGYEQFF
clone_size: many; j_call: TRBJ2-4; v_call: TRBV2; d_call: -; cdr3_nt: TGTGCCAGCAGTGAAGGGGTGAACATTCAGTACTTC; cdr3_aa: CASSEGVNIQYF
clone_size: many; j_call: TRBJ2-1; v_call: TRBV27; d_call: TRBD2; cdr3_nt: TGTGCCAGCAGAAAAGGGGGACTAGCGGGATACTACAATGAGCAGTTCTTC; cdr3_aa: CASRKGGLAGYYNEQFF
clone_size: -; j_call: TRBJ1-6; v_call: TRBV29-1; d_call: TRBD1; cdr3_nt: TGCAGCGTTACGACAGGGAGAGGTTCACCCCTCCACTTT; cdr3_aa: CSVTTGRGSPLHF
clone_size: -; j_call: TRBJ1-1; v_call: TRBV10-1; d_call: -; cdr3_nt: TGCGCCAGCAGTGAGTCGCCAGGGGACACTGAAGCTTTCTTT; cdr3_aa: CASSESPGDTEAFF
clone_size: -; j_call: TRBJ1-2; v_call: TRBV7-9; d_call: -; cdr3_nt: TGTGCCAGCAACTTAGATGTGCAGACGGCGGGCTACACCTTC; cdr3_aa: CASNLDVQTAGYTF
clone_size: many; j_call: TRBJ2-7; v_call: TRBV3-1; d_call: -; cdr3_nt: TGTGCCAGCAGCCAAGATGGGGCGGTAGACTACGAGCAGTACTTC; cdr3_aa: CASSQDGAVDYEQYF
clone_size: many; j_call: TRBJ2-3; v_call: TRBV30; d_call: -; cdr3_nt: TGTGCCTGGAGTCCCCGTCCTGGTACGCAGTATTTT; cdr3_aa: CAWSPRPGTQYF
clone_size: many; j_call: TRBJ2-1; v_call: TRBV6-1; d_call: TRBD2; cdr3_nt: TGTGCCACCTTAGCGGGAGATCTCAATGAGCAGTTCTTC; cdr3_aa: CATLAGDLNEQFF
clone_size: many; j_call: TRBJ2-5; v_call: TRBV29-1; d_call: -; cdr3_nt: TGCAGCGTTGAAAGAGGCGAGACCCAGTACTTC; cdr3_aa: CSVERGETQYF
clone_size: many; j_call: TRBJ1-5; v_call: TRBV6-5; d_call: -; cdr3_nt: TGTGCCAGCAGTTACGGTAGTATTAATCAGCCCCAGCATTTT; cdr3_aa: CASSYGSINQPQHF
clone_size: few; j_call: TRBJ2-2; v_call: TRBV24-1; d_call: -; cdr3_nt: TGTGCCACCAGAGGTGGGAACACCGGGGAGCTGTTTTTT; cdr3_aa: CATRGGNTGELFF
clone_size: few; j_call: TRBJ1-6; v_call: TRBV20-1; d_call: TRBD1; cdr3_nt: TGCAGTGCGCTTACAGGGGGTAGAGGACCTAATTCACCCCTCCACTTT; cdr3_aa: CSALTGGRGPNSPLHF
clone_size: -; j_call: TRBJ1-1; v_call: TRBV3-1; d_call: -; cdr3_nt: TGTGCCAGCAGCCAAGCCATCCGAAACACTGGAGCTTTCTTT; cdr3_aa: CASSQAIRNTGAFF
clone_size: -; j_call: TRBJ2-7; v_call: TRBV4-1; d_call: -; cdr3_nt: TGCGCCAGCAGCCAAGTCAGGGCGGAGGCCGAGCAGTACTTC; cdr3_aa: CASSQVRAEAEQYF
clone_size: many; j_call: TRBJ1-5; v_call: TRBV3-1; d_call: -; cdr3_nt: TGTGCCAGCAGCCCGGACCTTAATCAGCCCCAGCATTTT; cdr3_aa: CASSPDLNQPQHF
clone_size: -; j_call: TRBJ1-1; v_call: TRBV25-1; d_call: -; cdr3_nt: TGTGCCAGCAGTGTATGGGGTGAAGCTTTCTTT; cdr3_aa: CASSVWGEAFF
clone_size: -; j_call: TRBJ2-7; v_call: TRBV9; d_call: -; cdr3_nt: TGTGCCAGCAGCGTAGGGGAGACCCCCTACGAGCAGTACTTC; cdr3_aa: CASSVGETPYEQYF